This passage covers 5 T cell receptor beta chains from one sample sequenced in a study of blood T cell repertoires in COVID-19. Repertoires were generated with immunoSEQ multiplex PCR, while TCRdb's copy carries only in-frame clones and drops some. The sample gives some 100,000 clones, approximately 91% of which show up once; about 2.2% is in the top ten. Sequencing used peripheral blood. The receptors originated from a man aged 50 or older with active COVID-19.

The CDR3 DNA is TGCGCCAGCAGTCGGCTAGAGGCTAGCACAGATACGCAGTATTTT. This encodes CASSRLEASTDTQYF. The rearrangement joins TRBV5-1 to TRBJ2-3; D gene ambiguous. This CDR3 is 15 amino acids long. CDR1 is SGHRS and CDR2 is YFSETQ in the germline V gene. V lost 5 bases to trimming and J lost 0 bases, with 13 bases between them. Complete variable domain (other parts from reference TRBV5-1 and TRBJ2-3): KAGVTQTPRYLIKTRGQQVTLSCSPISGHRSVSWYQQTPGQGLQFLFEYFSETQRNKGNFPGRFSGRQFSNSRSEMNVSTLELGDSALYLCASSRLEASTDTQYFGPGTRLTVL.

V and J are TRBV24-1 and TRBJ2-5; D is possibly TRBD2 (6 bases). Germline V gene data show CDR1 as KGHDR and CDR2 as SFDVKD. Trimming cost V 2 bases and J 2 bases, with 11 bases left between them. The CDR3 totals 15 residues. CDR3 DNA sequence: TGTGCCACCAGTGATTCGCGGGGACGACAAGAGACCCAGTACTTC. Translating it yields CATSDSRGRQETQYF.

The rearrangement links TRBV4-2 to TRBJ2-1; TRBD1 matches at 7 bases. Germline V CDR1 and CDR2: LGHNA, YNFKEQ. The CDR3 is made up of 16 amino acids. J lost 7 bases, V lost 3 bases, and 12 bases had no gene match. The CDR3 coding sequence is TGTGCCAGCAGCCAGTATATCGGACAGGTACAGAATGAGCAGTTCTTC. Protein product: CASSQYIGQVQNEQFF.

The rearrangement links TRBV5-5 to TRBJ1-4, with TRBD1 matching over 8 bases. The germline V gene encodes CDR1 SGHKS and CDR2 YYEKEE (reference sequence). CDR3 length equals 17 residues. Germline trimming cut 4 bases from V and 4 bases from J; bases unmatched to any gene: 12. The CDR3 protein is CASSLDLRGQGNEKLFF. The CDR3 nucleotides read TGTGCCAGCAGCCTCGATTTGCGAGGACAGGGTAATGAAAAACTGTTTTTT.

The V call is TRBV28, the J call TRBJ2-1, with 8 bases fitting TRBD2. The V gene end was trimmed by 6 bases and the J gene end by 5 bases; junction bases not matched to a gene: 9. The CDR3 spans 15 residues. Looked up from germline, CDR1 is MDHEN and CDR2 is SYDVKM. CDR3 in amino acids: CASRARVAGNNEQFF. As DNA, the CDR3 is TGTGCCAGCAGAGCTAGGGTAGCGGGAAACAATGAGCAGTTCTTC.